The TCR beta chain under discussion was sequenced for a study of vaccination and CD4 T cells after COVID-19. Study results and limitations: From a median of about 20 to 38, SARS-CoV-2-reactive clonotypes increased, though not significantly.

An Oncomine TCR Beta short-read assay was used to sequence the DNA from cultured CD4+ T cells. TCRdb reprocessed the PCR reads with MiXCR, giving one entry per CDR3 protein. The sample includes about 14,000 distinct CDR3 sequences, roughly 30% of them seen just once. As regards this clonotype: Its specificity is not known.

Treatment: roughly 10-day PBMC culture with coronavirus spike peptide pools or control peptides (ViraFEST assay). This clonotype was obtained from a human donor who had recovered from COVID-19. Input material: CD4+ T cells from blood, cultured in vitro.

The CDR3 protein is CASSFVVGSGGQVGELFF. The CDR3 bases are TGTGCCAGCAGCTTCGTCGTGGGGTCAGGGGGTCAGGTCGGGGAGCTGTTTTTT. This rearrangement joins TRBV7-9 to TRBJ2-2, with 7 bases fitting TRBD1. CDR1 and CDR2 from the germline V gene are SEHNR and FQNEAQ (reference sequence). CDR3 length: 18 residues. The ends lost 3 bases at V and 7 bases at J; junction bases unmatched: 17.